Below are 9 T cell receptor beta chains sequenced from a single sample in a study of blood T cell repertoires in COVID-19. The data were produced by immunoSEQ multiplex PCR, yet TCRdb's version contains in-frame clones alone and is incomplete. The data contain hundreds of thousands of clones, roughly 80% of them seen just once; the ten biggest clones take up roughly 12%. The sequenced sample consisted of peripheral blood. Every receptor here comes from a woman aged 60-70 years with active or convalescent COVID-19.

The chain has TRBV6-5 and TRBJ1-1; D is ambiguous. CDR1 and CDR2 from the germline V gene are MNHEY and SVGAGI. CDR3 size: 15 residues. Trimming shortened V by 2 bases and J by 7 bases, and 17 bases separated the two germline ends. In nucleotides, the CDR3 is TGTGCCAGCAGTTACAAGTACAGACAATACCATGAAGCTTTCTTT. It yields the protein CASSYKYRQYHEAFF.

The V and J genes are TRBV19 and TRBJ1-2; 8 bases are a match to TRBD1. V shed 3 bases and J 3 bases; nucleotides not matched to a gene: 9. The V gene's germline CDR1 is LNHDA and CDR2 SQIVND (reference sequence). The CDR3 is made up of 16 amino acids. The DNA for the CDR3 is TGTGCCAGTAGTATCGCCCCAGGGGGCGCCGACTATGGCTACACCTTC. Protein sequence: CASSIAPGGADYGYTF.

This clone was counted a single time. The chain has TRBV11-2 and TRBJ2-1; D possibly corresponds to TRBD2 (6 bases). CDR1 is SGHAT and CDR2 is FQNNGV in the germline V gene. V shed 4 bases and J shed 6 bases, with 13 bases lying between them. There are 14 residues in the CDR3. The CDR3 DNA sequence: TGTGCCAGCAGCTCAGGGACTTTGAGCAATGAGCAGTTCTTC. Its translation: CASSSGTLSNEQFF.

The rearrangement uses TRBV2 and TRBJ1-1, with a tentative D call TRBD1 (5 bases). The CDR3 runs to 15 residues. Germline V lookup: CDR1 SNHLY, CDR2 FYNNEI. V dropped 6 bases and J dropped 1 base, with 15 bases sitting between them. The CDR3 nucleotides read TGTGCCAGCAGCCCTCAGTGGGGCCCGAACACTGAAGCTTTCTTT. Its protein is CASSPQWGPNTEAFF. The complete variable domain, with remaining parts taken from reference TRBV2 and TRBJ1-1, reads EPEVTQTPSHQVTQMGQEVILRCVPISNHLYFYWYRQILGQKVEFLVSFYNNEISEKSEIFDDQFSVERPDGSNFTLKIRSTKLEDSAMYFCASSPQWGPNTEAFFGQGTRLTVV.

This chain links TRBV27 with TRBJ1-1; D is perhaps TRBD1 (5 bases). The germline CDR1 and CDR2 sequences are MNHEY and SMNVEV (reference sequence). Deletions cut 5 bases from V and 7 bases from J, with 26 bases between. The CDR3 loop spans 17 amino acids. The CDR3 DNA follows: TGTGCCAGCAGTCTGCCCCGTGGGGCGTATACTGTCCGTGAAGCTTTCTTT. Translated: CASSLPRGAYTVREAFF.

V gene TRBV5-1 combines with J gene TRBJ1-3, with D possibly being TRBD1 (5 bases). CDR3 length equals 13 residues. The V end was cut by 4 bases, the J end by 4 bases, with 9 bases between. Germline loops: CDR1 SGHRS, CDR2 YFSETQ. CDR3 DNA: TGCGCCAGCAGCAGGGGATCCGGAAACACCATATATTTT. Translating it yields CASSRGSGNTIYF.

The V and J genes are TRBV18 and TRBJ1-5; 7 nucleotides agree with TRBD1. Germline lookup yields CDR1 KGHSH and CDR2 LQKENI. Trimming at V came to 3 bases and at J to 6 bases, leaving 5 bases not matched to a gene. This CDR3 has 14 amino acids. CDR3 sequence: CASSPDRDGQPQHF. As DNA, the CDR3 is TGTGCCAGCTCACCCGACAGGGATGGTCAGCCCCAGCATTTT.

The sample holds a few counts of this clone. The genes are TRBV7-9 and TRBJ1-5; weak D call: TRBD1 (6 bases). The CDR3 has 14 amino acids. The V and J ends lost 5 bases and 7 bases respectively, with 15 bases between them. The germline gives CDR1 SEHNR, CDR2 FQNEAQ (reference sequence). The CDR3 DNA sequence: TGTGCCAGCAGCCTAAACAGGGTAGACCAGCCCCAGCATTTT. Translation gives CASSLNRVDQPQHF.

The CDR3 DNA is TGTGCCAGCAGTCTAGGACAGACCGATAATTCACCCCTCCACTTT. This encodes CASSLGQTDNSPLHF. V gene TRBV27 combines with J gene TRBJ1-6; perhaps TRBD1 as D (6 bases). There are 15 residues in the CDR3. Trimming left V 5 bases short and J 5 bases short, with 13 bases between. Germline V CDR1 and CDR2: MNHEY, SMNVEV (reference sequence).